These 27 T cell receptor beta chains share one sample of origin, sequenced in a study of cytomegalovirus exposure and HLA in healthy donors. 60 Vbeta and 13 Jbeta primers were used in PCR. Only in-frame clones appear in the TCRdb table, and some are missing; sequencing was by immunoSEQ multiplex PCR. This sample carries 150,000 to 200,000 clones, over 60% of them seen once, and the ten largest clones take about 1.6%. Sequenced input: PBMCs. All receptors derive from a girl aged 5 to 17 in good health and CMV-seronegative.

This chain joins TRBV19 and TRBJ1-1; TRBD1 is a possible D gene (5 bases). The CDR3 length is 14 residues. Germline V lookup: CDR1 LNHDA, CDR2 SQIVND (reference sequence). Between the trimmed V and J ends, which lost 7 bases and 5 bases, there was a span of 17 bases. CDR3 DNA: TGTGCCAGTACCAGGTATGGAGGGGAGACTGAAGCTTTCTTT. It is translated as CASTRYGGETEAFF.

The chain combines TRBV28 with TRBJ1-4, with D hard to call. The CDR3 spans 14 residues. The V gene lost 7 bases and the J gene lost 5 bases, with 14 bases spanning the gap. The germline V gene encodes CDR1 MDHEN and CDR2 SYDVKM. CDR3 in amino acids: CASTSEGKNEKLFF. Written as DNA, the CDR3 is TGTGCCAGCACCAGCGAGGGTAAAAATGAAAAACTGTTTTTT.

The V and J genes are TRBV25-1 and TRBJ2-1; D may be TRBD2 (5 bases). Trimming left V 0 bases short and J 9 bases short, with 18 bases between. The CDR3 is made up of 16 amino acids. Germline CDR1 and CDR2: MGHDK and SYGVNS. CDR3 loop: CASSEYGVTKAAEQFF. Here the CDR3 DNA reads TGTGCCAGCAGTGAATATGGAGTTACAAAAGCGGCTGAGCAGTTCTTC.

V and J are TRBV7-8 and TRBJ2-7; the match to TRBD1 covers 7 bases. The CDR3 has 14 residues. Germline V gene sequence: CDR1 SGHVS, CDR2 FQNEAQ. Germline trimming cut 5 bases from V and 7 bases from J; bases unmatched to any gene: 11. The CDR3 region is CASSIRDSPREQYF. The CDR3 DNA reads TGTGCCAGCAGCATCCGGGACAGCCCCAGGGAGCAGTACTTC.

This chain joins TRBV6-5 and TRBJ1-3; unclear D gene. This CDR3 is built from 15 residues. Per the germline V gene, CDR1 is MNHEY and CDR2 is SVGAGI. Deletions cut 6 bases from V and 3 bases from J, with 15 bases between. Here the CDR3 DNA reads TGTGCCAGCAGCCAAGCGCGTGGCAGTGGAAACACCATATATTTT. Amino acid sequence: CASSQARGSGNTIYF.

The chain employs TRBV5-1 and TRBJ2-7, with TRBD2 matching 8 bases. Germline CDR1 is SGHRS and CDR2 is YFSETQ. J was trimmed by 4 bases and V by 5 bases; bases with no gene match: 5. The CDR3 is 13 amino acids. CDR3 residues: CASRRGEMYEQYF. The CDR3 region has the DNA TGCGCCAGCAGGCGGGGGGAAATGTACGAGCAGTACTTC. Supplemented by reference TRBV5-1 and TRBJ2-7, the full variable domain reads KAGVTQTPRYLIKTRGQQVTLSCSPISGHRSVSWYQQTPGQGLQFLFEYFSETQRNKGNFPGRFSGRQFSNSRSEMNVSTLELGDSALYLCASRRGEMYEQYFGPGTRLTVT.

The rearrangement links TRBV5-1 to TRBJ2-4; the D is unclear. Germline-derived CDR1 and CDR2 are SGHRS and YFSETQ. V lost 3 bases, J lost 6 bases, and 10 bases lay in between. CDR3 length equals 13 residues. The CDR3 loop reads CASSSYQPNIQYF. CDR3 in DNA: TGCGCCAGCAGCTCCTACCAACCAAACATTCAGTACTTC.

The sample holds a few counts of this clone. The chain uses TRBV4-1 and TRBJ1-1; no definite D call. Germline loops: CDR1 MGHRA, CDR2 YSYEKL. The V end was cut by 3 bases, the J end by 0 bases, with 11 bases between. This CDR3 spans 15 amino acids. The CDR3, as DNA: TGCGCCAGCAGCCAGGAGGACGGAGTGAACACTGAAGCTTTCTTT. Its translation is CASSQEDGVNTEAFF.

The chain is built from TRBV4-1 and TRBJ1-6, with 7 nucleotides matching TRBD1. Germline CDR1 is MGHRA and CDR2 is YSYEKL. The trim removed 6 bases at V and 7 bases at J, leaving 12 bases unmatched. The CDR3 contains 16 residues. CDR3: CASSLFTDRINSPLHF. CDR3 sequence (DNA): TGCGCCAGCAGTCTTTTTACGGACAGGATAAATTCACCCCTCCACTTT.

This clone was detected once. The rearrangement joins TRBV5-1 to TRBJ2-2; 7 nucleotides agree with TRBD1. V shed 4 bases, J shed 2 bases, and the junction held 5 bases outside the gene matches. Germline CDR1 and CDR2: SGHRS and YFSETQ. CDR3 size: 15 residues. The CDR3 here is CASSTGTANTGELFF. The CDR3 DNA is TGCGCCAGCAGCACCGGGACAGCAAACACCGGGGAGCTGTTTTTT. The full variable domain, with the rest looked up from reference TRBV5-1 and TRBJ2-2, is KAGVTQTPRYLIKTRGQQVTLSCSPISGHRSVSWYQQTPGQGLQFLFEYFSETQRNKGNFPGRFSGRQFSNSRSEMNVSTLELGDSALYLCASSTGTANTGELFFGEGSRLTVL.

The CDR3 region is CASSPGQGDTEAFF. The CDR3 nucleotides read TGCGCCAGCAGCCCGGGACAGGGGGACACTGAAGCTTTCTTT. V is TRBV5-1 and J is TRBJ1-1; 11 nucleotides align to TRBD1. In germline, CDR1 is SGHRS, CDR2 YFSETQ. V lost 4 bases, J lost 3 bases, and 2 bases stayed unmatched. CDR3 length equals 14 residues.

This clone was detected only a few times. V usage is TRBV19 and J usage is TRBJ1-5; 8 bases are shared with TRBD1. Germline V lookup: CDR1 LNHDA, CDR2 SQIVND (reference sequence). The CDR3 is 14 residues long. The V segment lost 4 bases and the J segment 6 bases; nucleotides outside the gene matches: 5. In DNA form, the CDR3 reads TGTGCCAGTAGTACCGACAGGGGAGCTCAGCCCCAGCATTTT. This sequence encodes CASSTDRGAQPQHF.

The rearrangement links TRBV9 to TRBJ1-4; D possibly corresponds to TRBD1 (6 bases). V lost 4 bases and J 3 bases, leaving 13 bases between the germline ends. Germline assignment: CDR1 SGDLS and CDR2 YYNGEE. This CDR3 has 15 amino acids. Written as DNA, the CDR3 is TGTGCCAGCAGCCCCGGGGGGGCGCCTAATGAAAAACTGTTTTTT. Translated, it gives CASSPGGAPNEKLFF.

The rearrangement links TRBV5-8 to TRBJ2-5; D could derive from TRBD1 or TRBD2 (7 bases each). CDR3 length equals 12 residues. CDR1 is SGHTS, CDR2 YDEGEE, per germline. The CDR3 bases are TGTGCGAGCGGGACAGTCCAAGAGACCCAGTACTTC. Its translation is CASGTVQETQYF.

The chain has TRBV10-1 and TRBJ2-3, with a possible D match to TRBD2 (5 bases). The V end was cut by 4 bases, the J end by 5 bases, with 19 bases between. Germline CDR1 WNHNN, CDR2 SYGVQD (reference sequence). The CDR3 length is 16 residues. CDR3 sequence: CASSGTGRGSGDTQYF. DNA for the CDR3: TGCGCCAGCAGTGGGACGGGGAGAGGTTCGGGAGATACGCAGTATTTT.

The gene calls are TRBV2 and TRBJ1-2, with TRBD1 matching 10 bases. Germline CDR1 and CDR2: SNHLY and FYNNEI. The ends lost 6 bases at V and 3 bases at J; junction bases unmatched: 4. The CDR3 is 14 amino acids. CDR3 DNA: TGTGCCAGCAGAACCGGGACAGGGGACTATGGCTACACCTTC. Protein sequence: CASRTGTGDYGYTF. Looking up the rest from reference TRBV2 and TRBJ1-2 gives the full variable domain: EPEVTQTPSHQVTQMGQEVILRCVPISNHLYFYWYRQILGQKVEFLVSFYNNEISEKSEIFDDQFSVERPDGSNFTLKIRSTKLEDSAMYFCASRTGTGDYGYTFGSGTRLTVV.

This chain connects TRBV29-1 to TRBJ1-2; 8 bases line up with TRBD1. CDR3 length equals 14 residues. V lost 6 bases to trimming and J lost 4 bases; unmatched junction nucleotides: 10. CDR1 SQVTM and CDR2 ANQGSEA come from the germline V gene. In DNA form, the CDR3 reads TGCAGCGTAAAGAGCTACAGGGGGGCCTATGGCTACACCTTC. It yields the protein CSVKSYRGAYGYTF.

The CDR3 protein is CASLLVASYEQYF. The CDR3 region has the DNA TGTGCCAGCCTCTTAGTCGCGAGCTACGAGCAGTACTTC. This chain links TRBV6-1 with TRBJ2-7; D gene unclear. The V and J ends lost 8 bases and 3 bases respectively, with 14 bases between them. The CDR3 extends over 13 amino acids. Germline loops: CDR1 MNHNS, CDR2 SASEGT.

This sequence joins TRBV4-2 and TRBJ2-1; TRBD1 matches 7 bases. V gave up 4 bases and J gave up 10 bases; unmatched junction bases: 7. Germline V gene data show CDR1 as LGHNA and CDR2 as YNFKEQ. CDR3 length: 13 amino acids. The CDR3 reads CASSPTGSLEQFF. For the CDR3, the DNA is TGTGCCAGCAGCCCGACAGGGTCCCTGGAGCAGTTCTTC.

The rearrangement joins TRBV11-2 to TRBJ1-6, with D unresolved. Germline V gene lookup returns CDR1 SGHAT and CDR2 FQNNGV. The CDR3 loop spans 13 amino acids. V dropped 5 bases and J dropped 10 bases, with 12 bases sitting between them. Written as DNA, the CDR3 is TGTGCCAGCAGCCCTGGTGGGGAGTCACCCCTCCACTTT. The encoded protein is CASSPGGESPLHF.

This clone has more than one count but fewer than ten. The CDR3 DNA reads TGTGCCAGCAGCTTAGCTTTGCGGGAAGACACTGAAGCTTTCTTT. It translates to CASSLALREDTEAFF. This chain joins TRBV7-9 and TRBJ1-1; no clear D gene. Germline V gene sequence: CDR1 SEHNR, CDR2 FQNEAQ (reference sequence). CDR3 length: 15 residues. V lost 0 bases and J lost 3, with 11 bases in between.

V usage is TRBV5-4 and J usage is TRBJ1-5; weak D call: TRBD1 (5 bases). Trimming took 4 bases from V and 5 from J, leaving 10 bases between them. This CDR3 region has 13 residues. Germline CDR1 reads SGHNT; CDR2 reads YYREEE (reference sequence). The CDR3 coding sequence is TGTGCCAGCAGCGAAGGGGTAGATCAGCCCCAGCATTTT. Its translation: CASSEGVDQPQHF.

This clone showed up just a few times. The genes are TRBV25-1 and TRBJ2-3, with D tentatively TRBD2 (5 bases). V gave up 3 bases and J gave up 0 bases, with 16 bases separating them. The V gene's germline CDR1 is MGHDK and CDR2 SYGVNS. This CDR3 spans 17 amino acids. The DNA for the CDR3 is TGTGCCAGCAGTGATCAATCGCCTAGCATAAGCACAGATACGCAGTATTTT. Translating gives CASSDQSPSISTDTQYF.

This clone was counted a single time. The chain joins TRBV4-1 to TRBJ1-5; 7 bases map to TRBD1. The CDR3 sequence is 18 residues long. Trimming cost V 1 base and J 0 bases; bases outside gene matches: 9. CDR1 and CDR2 (germline): MGHRA, YSYEKL. DNA of the CDR3: TGCGCCAGCAGCCAAGGGGTGACAGGGCCATTTAGCAATCAGCCCCAGCATTTT. Protein product: CASSQGVTGPFSNQPQHF.

V and J are TRBV6-5 and TRBJ1-2, with 8 nucleotides matching TRBD1. Trimming removed 6 bases from V and 7 bases from J; junction bases left unmatched: 7. Germline V CDR1 and CDR2: MNHEY, SVGAGI. The CDR3 totals 13 residues. The CDR3 sequence is CASSRQGTGGYTF. CDR3 DNA: TGTGCCAGCAGCCGACAGGGGACAGGTGGCTACACCTTC.

This clone has just one count. V usage is TRBV7-9 and J usage is TRBJ2-5; 13 nucleotides agree with TRBD2. The V gene end was trimmed by 5 bases and the J gene end by 5 bases; junction bases not matched to a gene: 8. Germline V gene data show CDR1 as SEHNR and CDR2 as FQNEAQ (reference sequence). The CDR3 loop spans 16 amino acids. The CDR3 reads CASSVGLAGVGETQYF. The CDR3 DNA reads TGTGCCAGCAGCGTCGGACTAGCGGGGGTCGGGGAGACCCAGTACTTC.

The chain employs TRBV4-1 and TRBJ2-7, with 10 bases aligning to TRBD1. Germline V gives CDR1 MGHRA, CDR2 YSYEKL. The CDR3 extends over 14 amino acids. J lost 4 bases, V lost 2 bases, and 2 bases had no gene match. CDR3 region: CASSQPGQGYEQYF. The CDR3 DNA sequence: TGCGCCAGCAGCCAACCGGGACAGGGGTACGAGCAGTACTTC.